This record covers a single T cell receptor beta chain. This sample stems from a study of blood T cell repertoires in COVID-19. Germline CDR1 is LNHDA and CDR2 is SQIVND (reference sequence). J was trimmed by 4 bases and V by 5 bases; bases with no gene match: 15. The CDR3 is made up of 17 amino acids. TCRdb's table, derived via immunoSEQ multiplex PCR, lists solely in-frame clones and lacks some. The sample contains 200,000 to 250,000 clones, over 75% of which appear only once. The chain carries TRBV19 and TRBJ1-2, with TRBD1 matching over 8 bases. Sequenced material: peripheral blood. This clonotype was obtained from a man in his thirties or forties who had recovered from COVID-19. The CDR3 here is CASSLFGQGARVYGYTF. The CDR3 nucleotides are TGTGCCAGTAGTCTCTTTGGACAGGGTGCGAGGGTCTATGGCTACACCTTC. The variable domain in full, completed from reference TRBV19 and TRBJ1-2, reads DGGITQSPKYLFRKEGQNVTLSCEQNLNHDAMYWYRQDPGQGLRLIYYSQIVNDFQKGDIAEGYSVSREKKESFPLTVTSAQKNPTAFYLCASSLFGQGARVYGYTFGSGTRLTVV.